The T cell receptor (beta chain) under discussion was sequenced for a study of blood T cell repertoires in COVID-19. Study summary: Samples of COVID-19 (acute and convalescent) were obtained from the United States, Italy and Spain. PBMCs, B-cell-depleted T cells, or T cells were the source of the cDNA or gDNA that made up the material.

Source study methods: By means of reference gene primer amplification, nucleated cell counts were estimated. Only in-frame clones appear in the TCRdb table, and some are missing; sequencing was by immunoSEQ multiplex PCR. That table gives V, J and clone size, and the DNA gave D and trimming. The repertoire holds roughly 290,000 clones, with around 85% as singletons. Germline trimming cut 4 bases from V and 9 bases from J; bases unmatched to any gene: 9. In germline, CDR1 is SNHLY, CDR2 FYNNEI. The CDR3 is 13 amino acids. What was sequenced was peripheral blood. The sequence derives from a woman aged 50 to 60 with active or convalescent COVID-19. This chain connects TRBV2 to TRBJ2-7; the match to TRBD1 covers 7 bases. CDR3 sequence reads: CASSVGQQSGQYF. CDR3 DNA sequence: TGTGCCAGCAGTGTGGGACAGCAGAGCGGGCAGTACTTC.